These T cell receptor beta chains were read from a single sample in a study of graft-versus-host responses after intestinal transplantation. Here immunoSEQ multiplex PCR was the method, and the copy in TCRdb shows in-frame clones only, minus some. The data show about 98,000 clones, around 86% seen once. Sequences were derived from PBMCs, sampled 255 days after intestinal transplant. The receptors here all came from a human patient who received an intestinal transplant, so some T cells may come from the graft donor. Each CDR3 is given with its conserved first and last residue. A D gene is named only where the DNA matches it firmly. A clone size is listed for some rows: how often the clone was seen (once, few, many), or a class if it is expanded.

>NA|TRBJ2-6|NA|TRBV6-1
CASRPGAGANVLTF
TGTGCCAGCAGACCCGGCGCCGGGGCCAACGTCCTGACTTTC
>NA|TRBJ2-3|NA|TRBV6-1
CASRGGGSPDTQYF
TGTGCCAGCAGGGGAGGGGGGAGCCCAGATACGCAGTATTTT
>once|TRBJ2-1|TRBD1|TRBV29-1
CSTTGQGFGEQFF
TGCAGCACCACGGGACAGGGGTTCGGTGAGCAGTTCTTC
>NA|TRBJ2-7|NA|TRBV18
CASSPSKGYEQYF
TGTGCCAGCTCACCTTCCAAGGGCTACGAGCAGTACTTC
>NA|TRBJ2-6|TRBD1|TRBV4-1
CASSSRDSLSWGANVLTF
TGCGCCAGCAGCTCTCGGGACAGCCTTAGTTGGGGGGCCAACGTCCTGACTTTC
>NA|TRBJ2-5|NA|TRBV28
CASSSIGQTQETQYF
TGTGCCAGCAGTTCTATCGGACAGACTCAAGAGACCCAGTACTTC
>NA|TRBJ1-1|NA|TRBV5-1
CASSLARNTEAFF
TGCGCCAGCAGCTTGGCCAGAAACACTGAAGCTTTCTTT
>NA|TRBJ1-1|TRBD1|TRBV6-1
CASSIWDRGYTEAFF
TGTGCCAGCAGCATCTGGGACAGGGGATACACTGAAGCTTTCTTT
>NA|TRBJ1-1|NA|TRBV15
CATSRTGVEAFF
TGTGCCACCAGCAGGACGGGAGTTGAAGCTTTCTTT
>NA|TRBJ1-2|NA|TRBV11-2
CASSLAGDLGYGYTF
TGTGCCAGCAGCTTAGCGGGGGACTTAGGCTATGGCTACACCTTC
>once|TRBJ2-1|NA|TRBV5-1
CASSLVDYSYNEQFF
TGCGCCAGCAGCTTGGTCGACTATTCCTACAATGAGCAGTTCTTC
>NA|TRBJ1-5|NA|TRBV7-8
CASSLVERGSINQPQHF
TGTGCCAGCAGCTTAGTTGAAAGAGGCAGTATCAATCAGCCCCAGCATTTT